Below, 17 T cell receptor beta chains from the same sample are listed, as sequenced in a study of cytomegalovirus exposure and HLA in healthy donors. The PCR had 60 Vbeta and 13 Jbeta primers. Repertoires were generated with immunoSEQ multiplex PCR, while TCRdb's copy carries only in-frame clones and drops some. Here the sample table reports about 160,000 clones. The sample taken for sequencing was PBMCs. These receptors all come from a young man in good health and CMV-seronegative.

V and J are TRBV6-5 and TRBJ1-5; TRBD1 might be the D (5 bases). Trimming shortened V by 0 bases and J by 2 bases, and 8 bases separated the two germline ends. The germline V gene encodes CDR1 MNHEY and CDR2 SVGAGI. There are 15 residues in the CDR3. CDR3 DNA: TGTGCCAGCAGTTACTCGGGGCTGGGCAATCAGCCCCAGCATTTT. This gives the protein CASSYSGLGNQPQHF.

The chain uses TRBV7-9 and TRBJ1-3; TRBD1 matches at 7 bases. Per the germline V gene, CDR1 is SEHNR and CDR2 is FQNEAQ (reference sequence). V gave up 3 bases and J gave up 0 bases; unmatched junction bases: 8. The CDR3 sequence is 17 residues long. The CDR3 spells CASSFSLGDSSGNTIYF. The CDR3 DNA reads as TGTGCCAGCAGCTTCTCCCTAGGGGACAGCTCTGGAAACACCATATATTTT.

The chain has TRBV6-5 and TRBJ2-5; 7 bases map to TRBD2. Germline-derived CDR1 and CDR2 are MNHEY and SVGAGI. V lost 5 bases to trimming and J lost 5 bases; unmatched junction nucleotides: 8. The CDR3 consists of 14 residues. The CDR3 loop is CASSPGGRGETQYF. CDR3 in DNA: TGTGCCAGCAGTCCGGGGGGACGAGGGGAGACCCAGTACTTC.

The V gene is TRBV5-1, the J gene TRBJ1-2; D is undetermined. V was shortened by 3 bases and J by 0 bases, with 9 bases between the two germline ends. This CDR3 is built from 14 residues. Germline assignment: CDR1 SGHRS and CDR2 YFSETQ. This chain's CDR3 is CASSYIGTNYGYTF. The CDR3 DNA reads as TGCGCCAGCAGCTACATCGGGACTAACTATGGCTACACCTTC.

The chain employs TRBV7-2 and TRBJ2-3, with 7 positions matching TRBD2. CDR1 is SGHTA, CDR2 FQGNSA, per germline. The CDR3 has 15 residues. V was clipped by 3 bases and J by 5 bases; unmatched bases: 8. The CDR3 spells CASSFAGGSLDTQYF. In DNA, the CDR3 is TGTGCCAGCAGCTTCGCCGGCGGGAGTTTAGATACGCAGTATTTT.

CDR3 amino acids: CASVAGSTDTQYF. The CDR3 DNA reads TGTGCCAGCGTAGCGGGAAGCACAGATACGCAGTATTTT. The chain has TRBV28 and TRBJ2-3; 8 nucleotides line up with TRBD2. The J segment lost 0 bases and the V segment lost 8 bases, leaving 1 base of the junction unmatched. CDR1 and CDR2 from the germline V gene are MDHEN and SYDVKM. There are 13 residues in the CDR3.

The chain has TRBV9 and TRBJ2-3; TRBD2 aligns across 7 bases. The CDR3 spans 15 residues. Germline values: CDR1 SGDLS, CDR2 YYNGEE. Trimming cost V 3 bases and J 0 bases; bases outside gene matches: 4. This CDR3 reads CASSAGLESTDTQYF. The CDR3 DNA reads TGTGCCAGCAGCGCCGGACTAGAAAGCACAGATACGCAGTATTTT.

V usage is TRBV2 and J usage is TRBJ2-7; TRBD2 might be the D (6 bases). CDR1 is SNHLY, CDR2 FYNNEI, per germline. The CDR3 length is 14 residues. The V gene lost 3 bases and the J gene lost 0 bases, with 9 bases spanning the gap. CDR3 loop: CASSEEGYSYEQYF. CDR3 bases: TGTGCCAGCAGTGAGGAGGGGTACTCCTACGAGCAGTACTTC.

V is TRBV19 and J is TRBJ1-4; unclear D gene. CDR3 length: 14 residues. Trimming left V 4 bases short and J 8 bases short, with 14 bases between. Germline V CDR1 and CDR2: LNHDA, SQIVND (reference sequence). The CDR3 nucleotides are TGTGCCAGTAGTAAGAGGCAGATCAACGAAAAACTGTTTTTT. This codes for CASSKRQINEKLFF.

This chain uses TRBV4-1 with TRBJ2-7, with 7 bases aligning to TRBD1. With V trimmed by 2 bases and J by 7 bases, 14 bases remained unmatched. The CDR3 covers 16 residues. Germline V CDR1 and CDR2: MGHRA, YSYEKL. CDR3 protein: CASSQFQGRGRGEQYF. CDR3 in DNA: TGCGCCAGCAGCCAATTCCAGGGTAGGGGGCGAGGAGAGCAGTACTTC.

V and J are TRBV6-1 and TRBJ2-7; the D gene is possibly TRBD1 (5 bases). V lost 7 bases to trimming and J lost 1 base, with 11 bases between them. The CDR3 length is 13 residues. Germline lookup yields CDR1 MNHNS and CDR2 SASEGT. The CDR3 is CASNRDSSYEQYF. The CDR3 DNA reads as TGTGCCAGCAATCGAGACAGTTCCTACGAGCAGTACTTC.

The CDR3 sequence: CASSQDSGIPEAFF. The CDR3 bases are TGTGCCAGCAGCCAAGATTCCGGGATCCCTGAAGCTTTCTTT. The genes are TRBV4-2 and TRBJ1-1; D gene unclear. The V gene lost 0 bases and the J gene lost 6 bases, with 11 bases spanning the gap. The germline V gene has CDR1 LGHNA and CDR2 YNFKEQ. The CDR3 totals 14 residues.

Notes on this clone: Other nucleotide sequences in the sample specify the same CDR3. This chain uses TRBV18 with TRBJ2-5; 8 nucleotides line up with TRBD2. Looked up from germline, CDR1 is KGHSH and CDR2 is LQKENI. The CDR3 loop spans 14 amino acids. With 4 bases clipped from V and 1 base from J, the junction kept 2 bases outside the gene matches. Here the CDR3 DNA reads TGTGCCAGCTCACTGGCGGGAGGCCAAGAGACCCAGTACTTC. Amino acid sequence: CASSLAGGQETQYF.

The CDR3 is CASSLTGGLAANTEAFF. CDR3 bases: TGTGCCAGCAGCTTAACAGGGGGTTTGGCTGCGAACACTGAAGCTTTCTTT. This sequence joins TRBV7-9 and TRBJ1-1, with 8 bases that match TRBD1. The CDR3 has 17 residues. Germline values: CDR1 SEHNR, CDR2 FQNEAQ (reference sequence). With V trimmed by 2 bases and J by 1 base, 9 bases remained unmatched.

The genes are TRBV19 and TRBJ1-5; TRBD1 agrees at 9 bases. CDR1 LNHDA and CDR2 SQIVND come from the germline V gene (reference sequence). Unmatched junction bases numbered 10, after V lost 6 bases and J lost 1 base. CDR3 length equals 17 residues. The CDR3 here is CASSFYGTGLSNQPQHF. The CDR3 DNA reads as TGTGCCAGTAGCTTTTATGGGACAGGGCTCAGCAATCAGCCCCAGCATTTT.

This sequence joins TRBV5-1 and TRBJ2-5; D uncertain. The CDR3 has 11 amino acids. Trimming left V 4 bases short and J 2 bases short, with 3 bases between. Per germline, CDR1 SGHRS and CDR2 YFSETQ. This chain's CDR3 is CASSRQETQYF. The CDR3 coding sequence is TGCGCCAGCAGCCGTCAAGAGACCCAGTACTTC.

V and J are TRBV7-2 and TRBJ2-5; no clear D gene. Germline assignment: CDR1 SGHTA and CDR2 FQGNSA. CDR3 length: 12 residues. V gave up 2 bases and J gave up 5 bases, with 6 bases separating them. CDR3 in DNA: TGTGCCAGCAGCTTACTAGAGGAGACCCAGTACTTC. Its translation is CASSLLEETQYF.